This TCR beta chain emerged from a study of CD4+ T cells in melanoma. Study-wide results and limits: A reported correlation linked neoantigen-specific CD4+ T cells to CD8+, macrophage and B cell function.

CDR3 length: 16 residues. In germline, CDR1 is MNHEY, CDR2 SVGAGI. Trimming left V 2 bases short and J 0 bases short, with 11 bases between. This clone showed up just once. The antigen remains unidentified. Only in-frame clones appear in the TCRdb table, and some are missing; sequencing was by immunoSEQ multiplex PCR. The sample includes more than 15,000 clones, roughly four fifths of them seen just once. Sequenced input: cells from a culture (not recorded whether cultured in vitro). The sequence was collected from a human donor with melanoma. V and J are TRBV6-5 and TRBJ2-1, with a possible D match to TRBD1 (6 bases). For the CDR3, the DNA is TGTGCCAGCAGTTACGCCACAGGGAGCTCCTACAATGAGCAGTTCTTC. Translating it yields CASSYATGSSYNEQFF.